The clone carrying this T cell receptor (beta chain) turned up a few times. Some clones are missing from TCRdb's copy, which holds only in-frame ones; the method was immunoSEQ multiplex PCR. The data show about 20,000 clones, 85% to 95% seen once. Per the germline V gene, CDR1 is SGHTS and CDR2 is YDEGEE. The CDR3 is 16 residues long. Between the trimmed V and J ends, which lost 0 bases and 0 bases, there was a span of 12 bases. These data belong to a study of blood T cell repertoires in COVID-19. This sequence was found in a woman aged 45-59 years with active COVID-19. The chain links TRBV5-8 to TRBJ1-2; weak D call: TRBD1 (5 bases). Sequencing was done on a sample of peripheral blood. CDR3 sequence: CASSLEGSRTNYGYTF. The CDR3 DNA follows: TGTGCCAGCAGCTTGGAGGGGTCACGAACTAACTATGGCTACACCTTC.